Shown below are 12 T cell receptor beta chains from a single sample sequenced in a study of T cell changes during pregnancy in multiple sclerosis. The table came from immunoSEQ multiplex PCR; TCRdb's copy has only in-frame clones and leaves some out. The table lists more than 65,000 clones, roughly nine tenths of them singletons. The source material was peripheral blood, sampled in the first trimester of pregnancy. The receptors were sampled from a female donor with multiple sclerosis, enrolled in a pregnancy study.

V usage is TRBV28 and J usage is TRBJ1-1, with 7 bases aligning to TRBD1. Trimming at V came to 5 bases and at J to 9 bases, leaving 9 bases not matched to a gene. This CDR3 comprises 13 residues. From germline, CDR1 is MDHEN and CDR2 SYDVKM. The CDR3 is CASSAGTVGQAFF. The CDR3 DNA sequence: TGTGCCAGCAGTGCCGGGACAGTAGGACAAGCTTTCTTT.

V and J are TRBV28 and TRBJ1-2; 8 positions match TRBD1. The CDR3 is 14 amino acids. CDR1 and CDR2 from the germline V gene are MDHEN and SYDVKM. Losses at the gene ends were 2 bases for V and 5 bases for J; bases not matched to a gene: 4. In nucleotides, the CDR3 is TGTGCCAGCAGTTTAAACAGGGGGGAATATGGCTACACCTTC. As protein: CASSLNRGEYGYTF.

V is TRBV6-5 and J is TRBJ1-3; no clear D gene. V lost 0 bases and J lost 0, with 9 bases in between. The CDR3 has 16 amino acids. Germline CDR1 MNHEY, CDR2 SVGAGI. In nucleotides, the CDR3 is TGTGCCAGCAGTTACTCGGCCCCAGACTCTGGAAACACCATATATTTT. It specifies CASSYSAPDSGNTIYF.

The CDR3 coding sequence is TGCAGCGTGAGGAGGGCCGGCTACAATGAGCAGTTCTTC. Translated, it gives CSVRRAGYNEQFF. This chain joins TRBV29-1 and TRBJ2-1; a weak D match, TRBD2 (6 bases). Germline V gene data show CDR1 as SQVTM and CDR2 as ANQGSEA. The CDR3 sequence is 13 residues long. The V gene lost 6 bases and the J gene lost 3 bases, with 12 bases spanning the gap.

This rearrangement joins TRBV18 to TRBJ1-1, with 7 bases that match TRBD1. CDR3 length: 15 amino acids. Germline V gene sequence: CDR1 KGHSH, CDR2 LQKENI. The V segment lost 4 bases and the J segment 1 base; nucleotides outside the gene matches: 6. In DNA form, the CDR3 reads TGTGCCAGCTCACAAACGGGACAGCCGAACACTGAAGCTTTCTTT. Its translation: CASSQTGQPNTEAFF. The entire variable domain, with the rest obtained from reference TRBV18 and TRBJ1-1, is as follows: NAGVMQNPRHLVRRRGQEARLRCSPMKGHSHVYWYRQLPEEGLKFMVYLQKENIIDESGMPKERFSAEFPKEGPSILRIQQVVRGDSAAYFCASSQTGQPNTEAFFGQGTRLTVV.

The chain combines TRBV27 with TRBJ2-1; no definite D call. The CDR3 is made up of 19 amino acids. Trimming took off 7 bases at V and 0 bases at J, with 25 bases between the two ends. The germline gives CDR1 MNHEY, CDR2 SMNVEV (reference sequence). This CDR3 is CASIPTGFYPPDSYNEQFF. The CDR3 DNA reads TGTGCCAGCATCCCCACCGGGTTTTACCCCCCCGACTCCTACAATGAGCAGTTCTTC.

This chain uses TRBV4-2 with TRBJ1-3, with no clear D. The CDR3 is 14 amino acids. The germline V gene has CDR1 LGHNA and CDR2 YNFKEQ. Deletions cut 3 bases from V and 0 bases from J, with 6 bases between. DNA for the CDR3: TGTGCCAGCAGCCAGGACTACTCTGGAAACACCATATATTTT. Translated, it gives CASSQDYSGNTIYF.

CDR3: CASSPLLGTGRNEQFF. The CDR3 region has the DNA TGTGCCAGCTCACCATTATTAGGGACAGGGAGAAATGAGCAGTTCTTC. This sequence joins TRBV18 and TRBJ2-1; 9 bases agree with TRBD1. With V trimmed by 2 bases and J by 7 bases, 9 bases remained unmatched. CDR1 and CDR2 from the germline V gene are KGHSH and LQKENI. This CDR3 is built from 16 residues.

The V call is TRBV7-8, the J call TRBJ1-5; TRBD1 matches at 11 bases. The CDR3 length is 16 residues. Germline trimming cut 2 bases from V and 6 bases from J; bases unmatched to any gene: 6. Germline CDR1 SGHVS, CDR2 FQNEAQ. The CDR3 region is CASSLWGQGVVQPQHF. The CDR3 nucleotides are TGTGCCAGCAGCTTATGGGGACAGGGGGTTGTTCAGCCCCAGCATTTT. The variable domain in full, with the rest retrieved from reference TRBV7-8 and TRBJ1-5, is GAGVSQSPRYKVAKRGQDVALRCDPISGHVSLFWYQQALGQGPEFLTYFQNEAQLDKSGLPSDRFFAERPEGSVSTLKIQRTQQEDSAVYLCASSLWGQGVVQPQHFGDGTRLSIL.

Concerning this clone itself: One end of the junction varies from germline; a read error may be responsible. V is TRBV6-6 and J is TRBJ1-1; D gene uncertain. This CDR3 comprises 14 residues. Germline values: CDR1 MNHNY, CDR2 SVGAGI (reference sequence). CDR3 nucleotide sequence: TGTGTCAGCAGTGAGGAGGCGGCGAGCACTGAAGCTTTCTTT. It specifies CVSSEEAASTEAFF.

V gene TRBV2 combines with J gene TRBJ1-6; D ambiguous. This CDR3 has 14 amino acids. V lost 3 bases and J lost 6, with 9 bases in between. From germline, CDR1 is SNHLY and CDR2 FYNNEI. The CDR3 protein is CASSERDSNSPLHF. CDR3 coding DNA: TGTGCCAGCAGTGAGCGAGATTCTAATTCACCCCTCCACTTT.

The genes are TRBV28 and TRBJ1-5; D ambiguous. CDR3 length: 13 residues. In germline, CDR1 is MDHEN, CDR2 SYDVKM. With 5 bases removed from V and 4 bases from J, the gap between germline ends came to 9 bases. In DNA, the CDR3 is TGTGCCAGCAGTCCGGACTTAAATCAGCCCCAGCATTTT. It codes for CASSPDLNQPQHF.